Sequencing of this T cell receptor (beta chain) was carried out in a study of Graves' ophthalmopathy and Graves' hyperthyroidism listed by TCRdb under 2018. As for the study more broadly: A patient counted as having stable hyperthyroidism if there was no progression to ophthalmopathy within 18 months of follow-up. To explore V-J signatures distinguishing ophthalmopathy from hyperthyroidism, a discovery set of approximately 100 patients (fewer than 45 ophthalmopathy, 57 stable hyperthyroidism) was enrolled. To tell Graves' ophthalmopathy apart from Graves' hyperthyroidism, and to predict which patients would progress to ophthalmopathy, the study relied on TCR beta repertoire signatures. In about 6 hyperthyroidism patients, the T-cell repertoire of thyroid tissue was compared with the T-cell repertoire of blood. The independent validation cohort included some 19 hyperthyroidism patients plus 17 patients who later progressed from hyperthyroidism to ophthalmopathy. Following sample collection, hyperthyroidism patients were given methimazole at a starting dose of 30 mg daily, and ophthalmopathy patients were given high-dose intravenous methylprednisolone. In total, 135 blood samples were TCR-sequenced: fewer than 50 ophthalmopathy, about 75 hyperthyroidism and some 17 hyperthyroidism-to-ophthalmopathy patients. The study at large found these results: Most expanded thyroid clonotypes with frequency above 0.001 were also detected in blood, suggesting blood repertoires may reflect the thyroid immune response. In validation, the model predicted ophthalmopathy progression with over 60% sensitivity and 72.22% specificity; around twelve predicted patients were CT-confirmed with GO in a median of approximately 6.5 months. No statistical method was used to predetermine the sample size, and group allocation was not hidden from the investigators. Ophthalmopathy was separated from stable hyperthyroidism by the 13-signature model with 85% to 90% sensitivity and 81% to 84% specificity in cross-validation and with 80%/75% in the test set.

In this sample, this clonotype turned up a few times. Its cognate antigen has yet to be identified. Within one base of it there is no much larger clone, and no base qualities were kept. The hyperthyroidism patients were 18 to 65 years old and newly diagnosed, with a disease duration of less than 2 months. Patients were excluded if they had other autoimmune diseases, uncontrolled infections, pregnancy or lactation. Diagnosis relied on clinical symptoms, serum thyroxine, TRAb, thyroid ultrasound and orbital computed tomography. Total RNA was extracted with Trizol reagent and quality-checked on an Agilent 2100 Bioanalyzer. TCR beta CDR3 regions were amplified from RNA transcripts for repertoire sequencing. A first-round RT-PCR used HTBI primers with the Qiagen OneStep RT-PCR kit, followed by a second-round multiplex PCR, size selection and purification. The libraries underwent paired-end sequencing with 100 bp reads on an Illumina HiSeq2000. Per the original workflow: SOAPnuke was used to process the reads, removing any read that contained adapters or uncalled bases, had a mean Phred below 15, or lacked an exact match to the constant primer or identifier. COPE v1.2.5 was used to merge high-quality paired reads. Unique nucleotide sequences were defined as clonotypes and aligned to IMGT TRB V, D and J references using MiTCR v1.1. Only V-J combinations with frequency above 0.0001 were analysed, covering approximately 99% of repertoires. For each V-J combination, a TCR clonal expansion and chaos score was defined as the ratio of F50 clonal expansion to chaos observed in the TCRdist matrix. Welch's t-statistics and random forest were used to narrow the features down to around twelve V-J combinations, which were then fed into a naive Bayes classifier. The Morisita-Horn index was used to measure how similar the thyroid and blood repertoires were. The raw public reads went through TCRdb reprocessing: fastp at Q25, MiXCR clone calling, in-frame beta chains kept. Entries are consolidated by CDR3 protein sequence, retaining the most common genes and DNA. None of the V and J calls come from the authors' own analysis; TCRdb made them. In this sample the table shows over a million distinct CDR3 sequences, about 36% of which occur a single time. The ten biggest clones cover 11% of the sample.

From its cysteine to its phenylalanine, the CDR3 spans 13 amino acids. Of all the DNA, just the CDR3 is kept, 39 bases in frame from base 1. Trimming removed 5 bases from V and 7 bases from J, leaving 14 bases between the germline ends. From the germline V gene, CDR1 is MDHEN and CDR2 is SYDVKM. Sequenced input: peripheral blood or thyroid tissue (not recorded which). The source of this sequence is an adult man with Graves' hyperthyroidism. Recombination joined TRBV28 with TRBJ1-2, with TRBD1 perhaps the D gene, on 6 matching bases. In nucleotides, the sequence is TGTGCCAGCAGTGGACAGCTCCCCCCTGGCTACACCTTC. The resulting protein is CASSGQLPPGYTF.